The 8 T cell receptor beta chains listed next were all sequenced from one sample in a study of T cell repertoires in cytomegalovirus infection. These TCRs' antigens remain unknown. TCRdb redid the calling of the reads with MiXCR, one entry per CDR3 protein. The sample includes approximately 300,000 distinct CDR3 sequences, around a quarter of them seen just once. The input for sequencing was cultured PBMCs, taken from culture after CMV antigen stimulation. All receptors derive from a human donor in good health (CMV status not recorded). Some clones in this sample may be carry-over from other donors' samples.

This clonotype was detected a few times. The chain employs TRBV4-1 and TRBJ2-2; D call uncertain. Germline-derived CDR1 and CDR2 are MGHRA and YSYEKL. V lost 8 bases and J 0 bases, leaving 7 bases between the germline ends. This CDR3 region has 13 residues. The CDR3 DNA reads TGCGCCAGCCAGGACGCGAACACCGGGGAGCTGTTTTTT. Translating it yields CASQDANTGELFF.

The V call is TRBV7-2, the J call TRBJ2-1; 10 bases agree with TRBD2. In germline, CDR1 is SGHTA, CDR2 FQGNSA. This CDR3 is 21 amino acids long. V lost 1 base and J lost 6; bases outside the gene matches: 21. CDR3: CASSLVGGQGVGAGGFNEQFF. The CDR3 DNA reads TGTGCCAGCAGCTTAGTTGGTGGACAGGGTGTTGGAGCGGGAGGGTTCAATGAGCAGTTCTTC.

This clonotype was detected only a few times. The V call is TRBV7-8, the J call TRBJ2-7; perhaps TRBD2 as D (5 bases). This CDR3 is built from 14 residues. In germline, CDR1 is SGHVS, CDR2 FQNEAQ. The V end was cut by 1 base, the J end by 1 base, with 8 bases between. In nucleotides, the CDR3 is TGTGCCAGCAGCTTAGTAGGGAGTTCCTACGAGCAGTACTTC. It encodes CASSLVGSSYEQYF.

This rearrangement joins TRBV6-6 to TRBJ1-1; 10 bases agree with TRBD1. Germline values: CDR1 MNHNY, CDR2 SVGAGI (reference sequence). The V and J ends lost 5 bases and 3 bases, in that order; junction bases with no gene match: 6. This CDR3 has 15 amino acids. The DNA of the CDR3 is TGTGCCAGCAGTCTCTCCGGGACAGGGGACACTGAAGCTTTCTTT. The encoded protein is CASSLSGTGDTEAFF.

The gene calls are TRBV27 and TRBJ2-3; D is uncertain. CDR3 length: 14 residues. The germline V gene has CDR1 MNHEY and CDR2 SMNVEV (reference sequence). Trimming pared 8 bases from V and 6 bases from J, leaving 18 bases between. CDR3 sequence (DNA): TGTGCCAGCGGCTACGCCCCCGTCCGGGATACGCAGTATTTT. It specifies CASGYAPVRDTQYF.

The chain links TRBV6-8 to TRBJ1-2; D remains ambiguous. Germline-derived CDR1 and CDR2 are MNHGY and SAAAGT. This CDR3 comprises 13 residues. V was cut by 6 bases and J by 2 bases, with 10 bases left in between. The CDR3 DNA reads TGTGCCAGCAGGCGATCCCGCAACTATGGCTACACCTTC. Its protein product is CASRRSRNYGYTF.

This chain connects TRBV6-2 or TRBV6-3 to TRBJ2-3; 7 bases map to TRBD2. Germline CDR1 and CDR2: MNHEY and SVGEGT. V lost 1 base to trimming and J lost 0 bases; unmatched junction nucleotides: 4. CDR3 length equals 16 residues. In DNA form, the CDR3 reads TGTGCCAGCAGTTACTGGCAGCGGGGTAGCACAGATACGCAGTATTTT. It translates to CASSYWQRGSTDTQYF.

This sequence joins TRBV28 and TRBJ2-7; tentatively, D is TRBD2 (5 bases). There are 10 residues in the CDR3. Germline V gives CDR1 MDHEN, CDR2 SYDVKM. Trimming removed 8 bases at V and 3 bases at J, with 5 bases between. CDR3 protein: CASAGYEQYF. In DNA form, the CDR3 reads TGTGCCAGCGCGGGCTACGAGCAGTACTTC.